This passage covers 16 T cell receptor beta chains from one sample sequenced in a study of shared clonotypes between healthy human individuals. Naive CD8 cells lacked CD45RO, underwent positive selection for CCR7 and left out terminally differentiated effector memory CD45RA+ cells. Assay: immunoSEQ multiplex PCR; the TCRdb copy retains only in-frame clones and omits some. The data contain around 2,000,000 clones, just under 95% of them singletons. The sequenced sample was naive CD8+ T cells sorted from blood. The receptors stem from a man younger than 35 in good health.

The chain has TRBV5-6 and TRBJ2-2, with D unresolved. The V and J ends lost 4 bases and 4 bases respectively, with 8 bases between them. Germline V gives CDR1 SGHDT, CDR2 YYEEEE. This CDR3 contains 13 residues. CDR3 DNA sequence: TGTGCCAGCAGCCCCTCCCCCACCGGGGAGCTGTTTTTT. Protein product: CASSPSPTGELFF.

The CDR3 coding sequence is TGTGCCAGCAGCTATAGCGGGAGGTACGATGAGCAGTTCTTC. It specifies CASSYSGRYDEQFF. The genes are TRBV5-6 and TRBJ2-1, with 10 bases lining up with TRBD2. The CDR3 runs 14 residues. CDR1 and CDR2 from the germline V gene are SGHDT and YYEEEE. Germline trimming cut 3 bases from V and 8 bases from J; bases unmatched to any gene: 5.

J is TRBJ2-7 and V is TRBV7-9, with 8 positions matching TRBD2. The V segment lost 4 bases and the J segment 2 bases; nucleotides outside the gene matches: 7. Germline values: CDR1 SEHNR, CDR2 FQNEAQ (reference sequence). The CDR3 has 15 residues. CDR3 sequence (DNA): TGTGCCAGCAGCTCCTATAGCGGGAAACCCTACGAGCAGTACTTC. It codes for CASSSYSGKPYEQYF.

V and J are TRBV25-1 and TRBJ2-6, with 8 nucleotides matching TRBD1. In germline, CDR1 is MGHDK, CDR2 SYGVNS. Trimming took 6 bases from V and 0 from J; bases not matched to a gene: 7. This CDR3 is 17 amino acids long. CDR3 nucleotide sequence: TGTGCCAGCAGGATGACAGGGGCATACTCTGGGGCCAACGTCCTGACTTTC. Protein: CASRMTGAYSGANVLTF.

The chain's CDR3 is CASTNLGQSNTEAFF. The CDR3 coding sequence is TGCGCCAGCACAAACTTGGGACAGTCGAACACTGAAGCTTTCTTT. This chain connects TRBV4-1 to TRBJ1-1, with TRBD1 matching over 7 bases. The CDR3 extends over 15 amino acids. Germline V lookup: CDR1 MGHRA, CDR2 YSYEKL. V trimming: 7 bases; J trimming: 1 base; junction bases outside the gene matches: 9.

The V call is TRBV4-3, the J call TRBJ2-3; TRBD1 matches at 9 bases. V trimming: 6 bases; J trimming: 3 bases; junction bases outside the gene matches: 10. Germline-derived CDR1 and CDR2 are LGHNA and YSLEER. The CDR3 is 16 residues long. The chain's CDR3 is CASSQNLQGATDTQYF. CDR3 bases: TGCGCCAGCAGTCAGAACCTACAGGGGGCTACAGATACGCAGTATTTT.

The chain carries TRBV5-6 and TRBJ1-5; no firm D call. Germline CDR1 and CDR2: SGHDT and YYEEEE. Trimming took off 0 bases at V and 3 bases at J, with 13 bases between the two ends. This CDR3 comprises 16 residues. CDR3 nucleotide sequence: TGTGCCAGCAGCTTGGGAAATTTAGAGTACAATCAGCCCCAGCATTTT. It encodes CASSLGNLEYNQPQHF.

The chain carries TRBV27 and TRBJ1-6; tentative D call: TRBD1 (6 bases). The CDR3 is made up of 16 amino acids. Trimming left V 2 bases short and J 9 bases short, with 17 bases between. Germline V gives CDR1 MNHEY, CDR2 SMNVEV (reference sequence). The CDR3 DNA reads TGTGCCAGCAGTTTAACCCCCGGGGGGGCAAGTTCACCCCTCCACTTT. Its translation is CASSLTPGGASSPLHF.

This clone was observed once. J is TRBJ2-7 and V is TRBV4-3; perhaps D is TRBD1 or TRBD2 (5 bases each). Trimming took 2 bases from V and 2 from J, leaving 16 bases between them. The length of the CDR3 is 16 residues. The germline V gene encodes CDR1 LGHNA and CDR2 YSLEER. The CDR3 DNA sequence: TGCGCCAGCAGCCAACTCGCCTGGGACGCCGCCTACGAGCAGTACTTC. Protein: CASSQLAWDAAYEQYF.

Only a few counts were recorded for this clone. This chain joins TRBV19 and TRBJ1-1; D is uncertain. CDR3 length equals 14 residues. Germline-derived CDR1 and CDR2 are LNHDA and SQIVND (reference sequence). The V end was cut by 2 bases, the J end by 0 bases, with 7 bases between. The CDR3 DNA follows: TGTGCCAGTAGTATAAGTCCGATGAACACTGAAGCTTTCTTT. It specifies CASSISPMNTEAFF.

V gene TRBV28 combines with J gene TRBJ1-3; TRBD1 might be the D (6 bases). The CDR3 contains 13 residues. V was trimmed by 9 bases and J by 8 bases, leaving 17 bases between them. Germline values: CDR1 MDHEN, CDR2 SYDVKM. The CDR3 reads CASLGGAVDTIYF. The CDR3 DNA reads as TGTGCCAGTCTGGGGGGGGCCGTGGACACCATATATTTT.

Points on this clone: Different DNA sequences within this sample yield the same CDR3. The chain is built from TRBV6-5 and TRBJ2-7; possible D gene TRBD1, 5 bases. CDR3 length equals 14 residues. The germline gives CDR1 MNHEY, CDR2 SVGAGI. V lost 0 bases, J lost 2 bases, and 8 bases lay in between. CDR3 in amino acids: CASSYSTGAYEQYF. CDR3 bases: TGTGCCAGCAGTTACTCCACAGGAGCCTACGAGCAGTACTTC.

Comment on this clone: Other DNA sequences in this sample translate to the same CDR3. The CDR3, as DNA: TGTGCCAGCAGTTACTCGGAGGGGGGCGAGCAGTACTTC. Translating it yields CASSYSEGGEQYF. The chain uses TRBV6-5 and TRBJ2-7, with D tentatively TRBD1 or TRBD2 (6 bases each). V dropped 0 bases and J dropped 6 bases, with 9 bases sitting between them. CDR1 MNHEY and CDR2 SVGAGI come from the germline V gene. The CDR3 is made up of 13 amino acids.

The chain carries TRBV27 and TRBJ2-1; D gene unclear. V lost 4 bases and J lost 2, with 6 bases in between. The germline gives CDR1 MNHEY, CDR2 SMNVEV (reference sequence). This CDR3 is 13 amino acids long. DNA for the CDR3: TGTGCCAGCAGTTCTGGGACCTACAATGAGCAGTTCTTC. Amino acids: CASSSGTYNEQFF.

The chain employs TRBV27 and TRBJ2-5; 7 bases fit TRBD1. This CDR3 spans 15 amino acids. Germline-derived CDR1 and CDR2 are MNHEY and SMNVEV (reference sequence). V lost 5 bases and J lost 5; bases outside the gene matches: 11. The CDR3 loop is CASSPRTGFMETQYF. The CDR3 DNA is TGTGCCAGCAGTCCCCGGACAGGATTCATGGAGACCCAGTACTTC.

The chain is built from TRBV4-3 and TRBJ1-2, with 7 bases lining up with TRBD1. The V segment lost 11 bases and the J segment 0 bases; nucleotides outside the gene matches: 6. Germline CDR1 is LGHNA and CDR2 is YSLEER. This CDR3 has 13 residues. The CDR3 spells CASRGDTNYGYTF. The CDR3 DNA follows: TGCGCCTCCAGGGGGGACACTAACTATGGCTACACCTTC.